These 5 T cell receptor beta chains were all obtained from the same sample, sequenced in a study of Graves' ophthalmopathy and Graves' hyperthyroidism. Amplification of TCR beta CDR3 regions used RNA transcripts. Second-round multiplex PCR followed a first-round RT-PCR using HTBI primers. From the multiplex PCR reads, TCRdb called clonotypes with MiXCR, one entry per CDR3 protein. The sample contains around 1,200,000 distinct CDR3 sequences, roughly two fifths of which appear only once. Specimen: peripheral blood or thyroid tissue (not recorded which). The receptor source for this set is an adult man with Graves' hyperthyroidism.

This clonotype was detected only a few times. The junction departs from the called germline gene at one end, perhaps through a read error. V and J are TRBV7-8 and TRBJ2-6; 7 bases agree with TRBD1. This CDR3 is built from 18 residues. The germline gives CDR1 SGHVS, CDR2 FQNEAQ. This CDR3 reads CASSPVPGQQSGANVLAF. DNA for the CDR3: TGTGCCAGCAGCCCTGTTCCGGGACAGCAGTCTGGGGCCAACGTCCTGGCTTTC.

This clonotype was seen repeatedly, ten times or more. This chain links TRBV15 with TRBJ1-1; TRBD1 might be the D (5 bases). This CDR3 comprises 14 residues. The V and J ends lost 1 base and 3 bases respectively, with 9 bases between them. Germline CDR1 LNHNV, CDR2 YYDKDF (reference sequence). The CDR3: CATSRGGRDTEAFF. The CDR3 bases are TGTGCCACCAGCAGAGGAGGCAGGGACACTGAAGCTTTCTTT.

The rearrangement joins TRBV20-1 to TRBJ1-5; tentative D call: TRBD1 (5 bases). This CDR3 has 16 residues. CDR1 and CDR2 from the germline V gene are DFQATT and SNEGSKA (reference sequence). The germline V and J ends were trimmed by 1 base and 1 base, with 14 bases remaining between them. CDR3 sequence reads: CSARGIPQGSNQPQHF. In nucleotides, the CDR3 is TGCAGTGCTAGAGGGATACCTCAGGGCAGCAATCAGCCCCAGCATTTT.

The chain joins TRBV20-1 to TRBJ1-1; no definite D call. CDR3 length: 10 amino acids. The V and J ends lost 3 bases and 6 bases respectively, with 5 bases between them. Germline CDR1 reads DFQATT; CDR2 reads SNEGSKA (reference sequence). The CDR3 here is CSASGAEAFF. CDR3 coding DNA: TGCAGTGCTAGCGGGGCTGAAGCTTTCTTT.

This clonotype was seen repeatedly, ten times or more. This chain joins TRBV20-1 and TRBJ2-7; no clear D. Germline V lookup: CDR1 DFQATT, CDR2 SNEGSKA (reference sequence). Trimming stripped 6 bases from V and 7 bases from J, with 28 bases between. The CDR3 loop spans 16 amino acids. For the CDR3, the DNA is TGCAGTGCCACGAACAAGATAAGTTCGGGCGTTCGTGAGCAGTACTTC. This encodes CSATNKISSGVREQYF.